These T cell receptor beta chains were read from a single sample in a study of neurological immune-mediated disorders. TCRdb redid the calling of the 5' RACE reads with MiXCR, one entry per CDR3 protein. The data contain 15,000 to 20,000 distinct CDR3 sequences, 25% to 30% of them seen just once; the ten biggest clones take up 30% to 35%. Sequenced material: PBMCs. The origin of the receptors is a man aged 45-60 years with HTLV-1-associated myelopathy (HAM/TSP). Both conserved end residues are part of each CDR3. The order of the fields is V gene, clone size, J gene, D gene, CDR3 protein, CDR3 DNA. D genes are given only for firm matches. A clone size is listed for some rows: how often the clone was seen (once, few, many), or a class if it is expanded.

>TRBV5-1|-|TRBJ2-7|-
CASSLQGQDYEQYF
TGCGCCAGCAGCTTGCAGGGGCAAGACTACGAGCAGTACTTC
>TRBV9|few|TRBJ1-2|-
CASTQGSGARYGYTF
TGTGCCAGCACCCAGGGATCGGGGGCTCGTTATGGCTACACCTTC
>TRBV29-1|few|TRBJ2-6|-
CSVVPNVLGSSGANVLTF
TGCAGCGTTGTGCCGAACGTGCTTGGGAGTAGTGGGGCCAACGTCCTGACTTTC
>TRBV29-1|-|TRBJ2-7|-
CSAEGGQFYEQYF
TGCAGCGCCGAGGGGGGGCAGTTCTACGAGCAGTACTTC
>TRBV20-1|-|TRBJ2-3|-
CSARVHGGSLDTQYF
TGCAGTGCTAGAGTCCACGGGGGCTCATTAGATACGCAGTATTTT
>TRBV28|-|TRBJ2-7|TRBD2
CASSVYRGGYEQYF
TGTGCCAGCAGTGTCTACCGGGGGGGCTACGAGCAGTACTTC
>TRBV7-2|-|TRBJ2-1|TRBD2
CASARAGGGGNEQFF
TGTGCCTCAGCCAGGGCGGGCGGCGGGGGCAATGAGCAGTTCTTC
>TRBV5-1|medium-sized|TRBJ1-2|-
CASSRADSSFNYGYTF
TGCGCCAGCAGTCGTGCCGACAGCAGCTTTAACTATGGCTACACCTTC
>TRBV5-1|few|TRBJ2-7|-
CASSDSPYEQYF
TGCGCCAGCAGCGACAGTCCCTACGAGCAGTACTTC
>TRBV7-9|few|TRBJ2-7|TRBD1
CASSLAPPGQGGQQYF
TGTGCCAGCAGCTTAGCCCCCCCAGGACAGGGGGGACAGCAGTACTTC
>TRBV6-5|many|TRBJ1-2|-
CASSPGRYGYTF
TGTGCCAGCAGCCCGGGACGCTATGGCTACACCTTC
>TRBV28|-|TRBJ2-3|TRBD1
CASFLGGDTDTQYF
TGTGCCAGTTTTTTAGGGGGCGACACAGATACGCAGTATTTT
>TRBV18|-|TRBJ2-3|TRBD2
CASSPLRPGLAGIEPTDTQYF
TGTGCCAGCTCCCCACTCCGGCCGGGACTAGCGGGGATCGAACCCACAGATACGCAGTATTTT
>TRBV5-1|few|TRBJ2-5|-
CASSLGGRGDETQYF
TGCGCCAGCAGCTTGGGTGGCAGGGGTGACGAGACCCAGTACTTC
>TRBV20-1|few|TRBJ2-1|TRBD1
CSAASRDRGHNEQFF
TGCAGTGCCGCGAGCCGGGACAGGGGTCACAATGAGCAGTTCTTC
>TRBV29-1|medium-sized|TRBJ1-2|-
CSVLGLGKNYGYTF
TGCAGCGTCCTAGGGTTGGGGAAGAACTATGGCTACACCTTC
>TRBV20-1|-|TRBJ1-4|-
CSADTTTNEKLFF
TGCAGTGCGGACACAACAACTAATGAAAAACTGTTTTTT
>TRBV5-1|-|TRBJ1-6|-
CASSLADTGNSPLHF
TGCGCCAGCAGCTTGGCCGACACGGGGAATTCACCCCTCCACTTT
>TRBV6-2/TRBV6-3|-|TRBJ1-1|TRBD1
CASSPTGGNTEAFF
TGTGCCAGCAGTCCGACAGGGGGGAACACTGAAGCTTTCTTT
>TRBV6-2/TRBV6-3|many|TRBJ1-1|TRBD1
CASSYSIWTGSDMNTEAFF
TGTGCCAGCAGTTACTCTATCTGGACAGGGTCCGACATGAACACTGAAGCTTTCTTT
>TRBV20-1|large|TRBJ2-1|TRBD2
CSASQLKNTSGSYNEQFF
TGCAGTGCTAGCCAACTTAAAAATACTAGCGGATCCTACAATGAGCAGTTCTTC
>TRBV20-1|few|TRBJ2-5|TRBD2
CSAPLRAGVETQYF
TGCAGTGCTCCCCTACGGGCGGGAGTGGAGACCCAGTACTTC
>TRBV5-5|-|TRBJ2-7|TRBD1
CASSRSGQAYEQYF
TGTGCCAGCAGCCGATCCGGACAGGCTTACGAGCAGTACTTC
>TRBV7-9|-|TRBJ1-1|-
CASSWKGVNTEAFF
TGTGCCAGCAGCTGGAAAGGGGTGAACACTGAAGCTTTCTTT
>TRBV25-1|-|TRBJ2-3|-
CASSEHGGGIDTQYF
TGTGCCAGCAGTGAACACGGAGGAGGCATAGATACGCAGTATTTT
>TRBV20-1|-|TRBJ2-3|TRBD2
CSAHRTSGLTDTQYF
TGCAGTGCGCACCGGACTAGCGGTCTCACAGATACGCAGTATTTT